Listed below are T cell receptor beta chains from one sample, sequenced in a study of immune heterogeneity within non-small cell lung tumors. One entry per CDR3 protein results from TCRdb running MiXCR on the multiplex PCR reads. Here the sample spans fewer than 12,000 distinct CDR3 sequences, 25% to 30% being singletons. The source material was lung tumor tissue. The receptors come from a man aged 45 to 65 with non-small cell lung cancer. Both conserved end residues are part of each CDR3. The D gene is left open where the match is weak. Some rows have no size entry. The others give once, few or many, or a class for an expanded clone.

TRBD1	NA	TRBV7-6	TRBJ1-6	CASSLGDRGNSPLNF	TGTGCCAGCAGCTTAGGCGACAGGGGTAATTCACCCCTCAACTTT
NA	many	TRBV3-1	TRBJ2-2	CASSPGVGQRLFF	TGTGCCAGCAGTCCCGGGGTGGGACAAAGGCTGTTTTTT
NA	medium-sized	TRBV27	TRBJ2-7	CASSLSGRYYEQYF	TGTGCCAGCAGTTTATCGGGCAGGTATTACGAGCAGTACTTC
NA	many	TRBV7-8	TRBJ2-7	CASSSKPGSYEQYF	TGTGCCAGCAGCTCCAAGCCGGGAAGCTACGAGCAGTACTTC
TRBD2	NA	TRBV3-1	TRBJ2-3	CASSQVVLAGPRGDTQYF	TGTGCCAGCAGCCAAGTTGTACTAGCGGGCCCGCGAGGTGATACGCAGTATTTT
NA	medium-sized	TRBV29-1	TRBJ1-1	CSVERQANTEAFF	TGCAGCGTTGAGCGGCAGGCTAACACTGAAGCTTTCTTT
TRBD2	many	TRBV6-1	TRBJ2-1	CASSASGFSGGYNEQFF	TGTGCCAGCAGTGCGTCGGGGTTCAGCGGGGGTTACAATGAGCAGTTCTTC
TRBD1	NA	TRBV7-9	TRBJ1-4	CASSIRQGGEKLFF	TGTGCCAGCAGCATCCGACAGGGTGGGGAAAAACTGTTTTTT
NA	few	TRBV4-1	TRBJ1-4	CASSRPGGRDEKLFF	TGCGCCAGCAGCCGACCGGGGGGGCGAGATGAAAAACTGTTTTTT
TRBD2	NA	TRBV20-1	TRBJ2-5	CSAPGLGKRTQYF	TGCAGTGCCCCCGGACTAGGCAAGAGGACCCAGTACTTC
NA	NA	TRBV5-1	TRBJ2-1	CASSRGPQQFF	TGCGCCAGCAGCCGCGGCCCTCAGCAGTTCTTC
NA	NA	TRBV4-2	TRBJ2-1	CASSQGASGLYNEQFF	TGTGCCAGCAGCCAAGGTGCCAGCGGATTATACAATGAGCAGTTCTTC
TRBD2	NA	TRBV6-4	TRBJ2-5	CASSEGAGGQETQYF	TGTGCCAGCAGTGAGGGAGCGGGGGGCCAAGAGACCCAGTACTTC
TRBD1	medium-sized	TRBV6-5	TRBJ1-2	CASSYSKTGGEGYTF	TGTGCCAGCAGTTACTCGAAGACAGGGGGAGAAGGCTACACCTTC
NA	medium-sized	TRBV6-1	TRBJ2-1	CASSQLGGNEQFF	TGTGCCAGCAGTCAACTTGGGGGAAATGAGCAGTTCTTC
NA	many	TRBV12-3/TRBV12-4	TRBJ1-2	CASSLVGRAIGYGYTF	TGTGCCAGCAGTTTAGTGGGTAGGGCCATCGGCTATGGCTACACCTTC
NA	many	TRBV6-1	TRBJ1-2	CASRDTWYGYTF	TGTGCCAGCAGGGACACCTGGTATGGCTACACCTTC
TRBD1	medium-sized	TRBV28	TRBJ2-7	CASSKGQLAYEQYF	TGTGCCAGCAGCAAGGGACAGTTAGCCTACGAGCAGTACTTC
TRBD1	many	TRBV12-3/TRBV12-4	TRBJ1-5	CASSPTGARSNQPQHF	TGTGCCAGCAGTCCGACAGGGGCGAGAAGCAATCAGCCCCAGCATTTT
NA	NA	TRBV7-2	TRBJ1-6	CASRTKSGDSPLHF	TGTGCCAGCAGAACTAAGTCTGGGGATTCACCCCTCCACTTT
NA	NA	TRBV11-2	TRBJ2-3	CASSFPISSSDTDTQYF	TGTGCCAGCAGCTTCCCAATATCGTCTAGCGACACAGATACGCAGTATTTT
TRBD1	many	TRBV28	TRBJ1-6	CASSLFGTANSPLHF	TGTGCCAGCAGTTTATTCGGGACAGCCAATTCACCCCTCCACTTT
NA	many	TRBV20-1	TRBJ1-5	CSARAGFGDLNQPQHF	TGCAGTGCTAGAGCTGGGTTTGGGGACCTCAATCAGCCCCAGCATTTT
TRBD1	NA	TRBV10-1	TRBJ1-2	CASSPGTGHGYAF	TGCGCCAGCAGTCCCGGGACAGGGCATGGCTACGCCTTC
TRBD2	few	TRBV2	TRBJ2-3	CAGAGEGDTQYF	TGTGCCGGGGCCGGGGAGGGAGATACGCAGTATTTT
TRBD1	many	TRBV19	TRBJ2-1	CASTSTGWNEQFF	TGTGCCAGTACCTCGACAGGGTGGAATGAGCAGTTCTTC
NA	many	TRBV19	TRBJ1-1	CASSIEMGLGTEAFF	TGTGCCAGTAGTATAGAAATGGGGTTGGGGACTGAAGCTTTCTTT
TRBD1	NA	TRBV20-1	TRBJ2-7	CSAPQGDYYEQYF	TGCAGTGCTCCCCAGGGGGATTATTACGAGCAGTACTTC
NA	NA	TRBV4-2	TRBJ2-2	CASSQSVGLDTGELFF	TGTGCCAGCAGCCAGTCGGTGGGGCTCGACACCGGGGAGCTGTTTTTT
TRBD2	many	TRBV10-3	TRBJ2-5	CAISESSKRGKETQYF	TGTGCCATCAGTGAAAGTTCAAAGCGGGGGAAGGAGACCCAGTACTTC
NA	few	TRBV5-8	TRBJ1-2	CASSLDRAGGYTF	TGTGCCAGCAGCTTGGACAGGGCCGGAGGCTACACCTTC
TRBD2	NA	TRBV6-5	TRBJ2-1	CASSYRRGGYEQFF	TGTGCCAGCAGTTACCGGCGGGGGGGCTATGAGCAGTTCTTC
NA	NA	TRBV7-6	TRBJ2-7	CASSVGPSAYQYF	TGTGCCAGCAGCGTAGGACCGTCGGCCTACCAGTACTTC
TRBD1	many	TRBV3-1	TRBJ1-1	CASSPGMTGGSEAFF	TGTGCCAGCAGCCCCGGAATGACAGGGGGTTCTGAAGCTTTCTTT
NA	many	TRBV29-1	TRBJ1-2	CSVGGDYGYTF	TGCAGCGTTGGGGGAGACTATGGCTACACCTTC
NA	many	TRBV5-4	TRBJ2-2	CASSLVGTTGELFF	TGTGCCAGCAGCTTGGTGGGGACTACCGGGGAGCTGTTTTTT
NA	medium-sized	TRBV27	TRBJ1-2	CASRSFSNYGYTF	TGTGCCAGCAGATCCTTTTCTAACTATGGCTACACCTTC
TRBD1	few	TRBV5-5	TRBJ1-1	CASSWGQGATTEAFF	TGTGCCAGCAGCTGGGGACAGGGGGCAACCACTGAAGCTTTCTTT
TRBD1	NA	TRBV19	TRBJ2-3	CASTPDRGRDTQYF	TGTGCCAGTACCCCGGACAGGGGTCGGGATACGCAGTATTTT
TRBD2	many	TRBV7-2	TRBJ2-1	CASRGTSWYEQFF	TGTGCCAGCAGGGGGACTAGTTGGTATGAGCAGTTCTTC
TRBD1	many	TRBV2	TRBJ2-7	CASSVETGGSYEQYF	TGTGCCAGCAGTGTCGAGACAGGGGGCTCCTACGAGCAGTACTTC
NA	medium-sized	TRBV6-2/TRBV6-3	TRBJ2-3	CASSLPAGWGTDTQYF	TGTGCCAGCAGTTTACCAGCGGGTTGGGGCACAGATACGCAGTATTTT
NA	medium-sized	TRBV2	TRBJ1-1	CASAAQWNTEAFF	TGTGCCAGCGCGGCACAGTGGAACACTGAAGCTTTCTTT
NA	large	TRBV12-3/TRBV12-4	TRBJ2-7	CASSSDYEQYF	TGTGCCAGCAGTTCCGACTACGAGCAGTACTTC
NA	many	TRBV18	TRBJ2-5	CASSPLGTVETQYF	TGTGCCAGCTCACCACTGGGTACCGTCGAGACCCAGTACTTC
NA	medium-sized	TRBV6-1	TRBJ1-5	CASSEVAPEQPQHF	TGTGCCAGCAGTGAAGTGGCTCCGGAACAGCCCCAGCATTTT
NA	many	TRBV2	TRBJ2-2	CASSDWGNTGELFF	TGTGCCAGCAGTGATTGGGGTAACACCGGGGAGCTGTTTTTT